This TCR beta chain stems from a study of identifying expanded T cells in peripheral blood. This clone was counted a few times. Profiling relied on immunoSEQ multiplex PCR, and the TCRdb table lists in-frame clones only, not all of them. Of tens of thousands of clones listed, around 87% are singletons. Trimming took 3 bases from V and 7 from J; bases not matched to a gene: 18. There are 18 residues in the CDR3. Germline-derived CDR1 and CDR2 are SGHVS and FQNEAQ. This sequence joins TRBV7-8 and TRBJ2-1; 7 bases align to TRBD2. The source material was blood. The TCR sequence derives from a person aged 18 to 70 in good health. The CDR3 nucleotides are TGTGCCAGCAGCTTCAGTGGGAGGGCCAAGTTCATCAGGAATGAGCAGTTCTTC. Translation: CASSFSGRAKFIRNEQFF.